This T cell receptor beta chain was sequenced in a study of Tregs in tolerant kidney transplant recipients. General study points: Biological reproducibility was not directly addressed, but technical replication error appeared minimal. Tregs expanded with activated donor B cells seemed most donor-specific. Validation in larger populations is needed because few patients were studied.

Using immunoSEQ multiplex PCR, the repertoire was profiled, and TCRdb retains in-frame clones only, with some absent. The sample holds fewer than 150,000 clones; around 91% are singletons and the top ten take roughly 0.63%. About this clone: Its antigen is currently unknown.

Per germline, CDR1 GTSNPN and CDR2 SVGIG (reference sequence). The CDR3 runs 13 residues. V was pared by 4 bases and J by 2 bases, with 10 bases between. Unstimulated regulatory T cells (CD4+CD25+CD127-), CD4+CD25- non-regulatory cells, CD4 and CD8 cells were FACS-sorted from thawed PBMCs. The sequenced sample consisted of CD4+ T cells from blood. The TCR comes from a human donor in good health. The chain combines TRBV30 with TRBJ2-3; D is undetermined. The CDR3 nucleotides read TGTGCCTGGACGGGCTTTCCCACAGATACGCAGTATTTT. It yields the protein CAWTGFPTDTQYF.